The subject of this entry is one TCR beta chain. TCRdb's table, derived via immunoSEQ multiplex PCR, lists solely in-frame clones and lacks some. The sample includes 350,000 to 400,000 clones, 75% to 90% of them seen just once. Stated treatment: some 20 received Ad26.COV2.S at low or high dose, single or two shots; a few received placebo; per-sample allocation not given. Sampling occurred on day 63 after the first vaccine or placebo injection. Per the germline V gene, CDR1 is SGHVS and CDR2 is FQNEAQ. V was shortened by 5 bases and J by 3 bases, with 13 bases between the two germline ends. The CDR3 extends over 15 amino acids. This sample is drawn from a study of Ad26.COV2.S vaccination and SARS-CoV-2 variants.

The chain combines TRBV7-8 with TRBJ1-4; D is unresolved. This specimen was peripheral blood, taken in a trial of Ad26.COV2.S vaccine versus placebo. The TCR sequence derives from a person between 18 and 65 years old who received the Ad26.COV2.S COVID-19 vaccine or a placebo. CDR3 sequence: CASSPRTGANEKLFF. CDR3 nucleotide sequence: TGTGCCAGCAGCCCTCGGACCGGCGCTAATGAAAAACTGTTTTTT.